This T cell receptor beta chain is from a study of human thymus T cells. Broader study findings: Gene usage (both V and J) appeared biased in thymic and blood repertoires.

About this clone: No antigen is known for it.

Some clones are missing from TCRdb's copy, which holds only in-frame ones; the method was immunoSEQ multiplex PCR. The data contain under 70,000 clones, around 94% of them singletons. Donation came from healthy Finnish infants having corrective surgery for congenital heart defects. The TCR sequence derives from a boy younger than two with a congenital heart defect but otherwise immunologically healthy. Sequencing was carried out using blood.

This chain's CDR3 is CASRKATGSEAFF. CDR3 bases: TGTGCCAGCAGGAAAGCGACAGGGTCTGAAGCTTTCTTT. The chain combines TRBV6-1 with TRBJ1-1, with 7 bases fitting TRBD1. This CDR3 comprises 13 residues. The J segment lost 6 bases and the V segment lost 6 bases, leaving 7 bases of the junction unmatched. Germline lookup yields CDR1 MNHNS and CDR2 SASEGT.